This T cell receptor beta chain was identified during a study of T-cell reconstitution after alpha-beta-depleted transplantation in children (TCRdb year 2016). The study in broad terms: Using TCR repertoire profiling, the study quantitatively followed how T-cell immune reconstitution unfolded in children after TCRalphabeta/CD19-depleted allogeneic hematopoietic cell transplantation.

The table lists this clonotype with a few counts. This receptor's antigen is unknown. No base quality information exists; no much larger clone differs at one position. Preparation of the library involved PCR. Sequencing instrument: Illumina HiSeq 2500. TCR libraries were prepared with molecular barcoding, using unique molecular identifiers to normalize TCRbeta repertoire quantification. The raw public data were reprocessed by TCRdb itself: fastp quality trimming at Q25, MiXCR clonotype calling, in-frame beta chains only. Each CDR3 protein gets just one entry, which takes the most common genes and DNA from the rows behind it. This sample comprises about 540,000 distinct CDR3 sequences, approximately 20% of them detected only once. The top ten hold less than 4% of the sample. The sequences come from PBMCs from the stem cell graft donor, collected from the stem cell graft. The receptor comes from a human donor who donated a stem cell graft to a child with acute lymphoblastic leukemia.

The CDR3 corresponds to CASSQGEVNEKLFF. The nucleotide sequence reads TGCGCCAGCAGCCAAGGGGAGGTTAATGAAAAACTGTTTTTT. Recombination linked TRBV4-1 to TRBJ1-4; no D gene can be assigned with confidence. V gives up 1 base and J gives up 4 bases, and the segment between their germline ends measures 7 bases. CDR1 MGHRA and CDR2 YSYEKL were looked up in the germline V gene. Including the terminal cysteine and phenylalanine, the CDR3 comprises 14 residues. This entry keeps only the CDR3 DNA: 42 bases, framed from base 1.